The clone carrying this T cell receptor (beta chain) was seen a few times. This entry belongs to a study of blood T cell repertoires in COVID-19. Individuals aged roughly 18 to 95 years were recruited from 24 US areas. Assignments of participants to cohorts depended upon their own reported clinical history. Those designated as exposed participants met a COVID-19 case within 2 weeks before study entry. Sequencing used immunoSEQ multiplex PCR; TCRdb keeps in-frame clones, though not all of them. Among fewer than 350,000 clones listed, 85% to 95% were seen once. The source of this sequence is a man aged 35 to 55 who had been exposed to COVID-19. The sequenced sample was PBMCs or T cells enriched from blood (not recorded which).

The CDR3 protein is CSARDPRAFF. For the CDR3, the DNA is TGCAGTGCTAGAGATCCGCGGGCTTTCTTT. The rearrangement joins TRBV20-1 to TRBJ1-1; D uncertain. V lost 0 bases, J lost 11 bases, and 7 bases lay in between. The germline V gene encodes CDR1 DFQATT and CDR2 SNEGSKA (reference sequence). This CDR3 region has 10 residues.